The clone carrying this T cell receptor (beta chain) was observed a few times. CDR3 length: 15 residues. V gave up 8 bases and J gave up 0 bases, with 16 bases separating them. This entry is derived from a study of blood T cells in healthy people across ages. With a J-beta primer mix and a sample-barcoded 5' primer, a second PCR ran about 7 to 11 cycles. TCRdb itself ran the 5' RACE reads through MiXCR, one entry per CDR3 protein. The table shows 1.5 million to 2 million distinct CDR3 sequences, with around half occurring only once. This TCR was recovered from a woman in her 40s in good health. This chain links TRBV12-3 or TRBV12-4 with TRBJ1-2; D call uncertain. Sequencing was performed on blood. CDR3 residues: CASSPPHAPNYGYTF. The DNA of the CDR3 is TGTGCCAGCTCGCCACCCCACGCGCCTAACTATGGCTACACCTTC.